These 28 T cell receptor beta chains originate from one sample sequenced in a study of cytomegalovirus exposure and HLA in healthy donors. The PCR employed 60 Vbeta primers together with 13 Jbeta primers. TCRdb's copy holds only in-frame clones and misses some; the assay was immunoSEQ multiplex PCR. This table holds fewer than 150,000 clones, 70% to 80% found once. Sequenced: PBMCs. All receptors come from a male donor in good health and CMV-seronegative.

V is TRBV7-9 and J is TRBJ2-7; D not certain. Trimming took 2 bases from V and 3 from J, leaving 8 bases between them. Germline values: CDR1 SEHNR, CDR2 FQNEAQ (reference sequence). This CDR3 contains 13 residues. CDR3 region: CASSLNSYYEQYF. The CDR3 nucleotides are TGTGCCAGCAGCTTAAACAGTTACTACGAGCAGTACTTC.

The gene calls are TRBV10-2 and TRBJ1-1; possibly TRBD1 for D (6 bases). The CDR3 spans 14 residues. The ends were cut back, 7 bases at V and 4 bases at J, with 16 bases in the middle. Germline CDR1 is WSHSY and CDR2 is SAAADI. Written as DNA, the CDR3 is TGCGCCAGCAAGTTTGCAGGGGCGGGCACTGAAGCTTTCTTT. As protein: CASKFAGAGTEAFF.

The V gene is TRBV7-8, the J gene TRBJ2-6; D uncertain. Trimming cost V 5 bases and J 4 bases, with 3 bases left between them. The CDR3 is 12 residues long. The germline CDR1 and CDR2 sequences are SGHVS and FQNEAQ. As DNA, the CDR3 is TGTGCCAGCAGCCTCGGGGCCAACGTCCTGACTTTC. Its translation is CASSLGANVLTF.

The V gene is TRBV11-2, the J gene TRBJ1-2; TRBD1 matches at 9 bases. The V and J ends lost 4 bases and 2 bases, in that order; junction bases with no gene match: 8. Germline assignment: CDR1 SGHAT and CDR2 FQNNGV. The CDR3 runs 16 residues. The CDR3 DNA reads as TGTGCCAGCAGCTCCCTAGCGGACAGGGGAAACTATGGCTACACCTTC. Its translation: CASSSLADRGNYGYTF.

This clone was counted between two and nine times. The junction departs from the called germline gene at one end, perhaps through a read error. The chain joins TRBV4-3 to TRBJ2-1; D is unresolved. Germline V gene sequence: CDR1 LGHNA, CDR2 YSLEER. The CDR3 is 15 amino acids. CDR3 bases: TGCGCCAGCAGCCAAGAGATTAGCTCCAACAATGAGCAGTTCTTC. It specifies CASSQEISSNNEQFF.

The chain carries TRBV19 and TRBJ2-3, with TRBD2 matching over 8 bases. J was trimmed by 5 bases and V by 6 bases; bases with no gene match: 10. Germline assignment: CDR1 LNHDA and CDR2 SQIVND (reference sequence). CDR3 length equals 15 residues. The CDR3, as DNA: TGTGCCAGTAGCGGGGGGGCCCTTGGTGGAGATACGCAGTATTTT. Its protein is CASSGGALGGDTQYF.

The chain joins TRBV5-1 to TRBJ2-1; D possibly corresponds to TRBD1 (7 bases). The germline V and J ends were trimmed by 0 bases and 4 bases, with 11 bases remaining between them. CDR1 is SGHRS, CDR2 YFSETQ, per germline. The CDR3 runs 15 residues. The CDR3 DNA reads TGCGCCAGCAGCTTGGCGGGGGACAGTTACAATGAGCAGTTCTTC. Amino acid sequence: CASSLAGDSYNEQFF. The whole variable domain, filled in from reference TRBV5-1 and TRBJ2-1, reads KAGVTQTPRYLIKTRGQQVTLSCSPISGHRSVSWYQQTPGQGLQFLFEYFSETQRNKGNFPGRFSGRQFSNSRSEMNVSTLELGDSALYLCASSLAGDSYNEQFFGPGTRLTVL.

This chain joins TRBV7-2 and TRBJ2-7; a weak D match, TRBD1 (6 bases). The V and J ends lost 1 base and 2 bases respectively, with 9 bases between them. Germline lookup yields CDR1 SGHTA and CDR2 FQGNSA. The CDR3 length is 14 residues. The CDR3 loop is CASSLVQGTYEQYF. The CDR3 nucleotides are TGTGCCAGCAGCTTAGTACAGGGTACCTACGAGCAGTACTTC. Filled out from reference TRBV7-2 and TRBJ2-7, the complete variable domain reads GAGVSQSPSNKVTEKGKDVELRCDPISGHTALYWYRQSLGQGLEFLIYFQGNSAPDKSGLPSDRFSAERTGGSVSTLTIQRTQQEDSAVYLCASSLVQGTYEQYFGPGTRLTVT.

This chain connects TRBV29-1 to TRBJ2-3; D is uncertain. Germline V gene sequence: CDR1 SQVTM, CDR2 ANQGSEA. Trimming left V 6 bases short and J 2 bases short, with 12 bases between. The CDR3 is 13 amino acids. The CDR3 nucleotides read TGCAGCGTCGACTCCCCCCACACAGATACGCAGTATTTT. As protein: CSVDSPHTDTQYF.

The chain combines TRBV27 with TRBJ2-7; D unresolved. Germline V lookup: CDR1 MNHEY, CDR2 SMNVEV (reference sequence). The CDR3 is 14 residues long. Trimming removed 5 bases at V and 0 bases at J, with 11 bases between. CDR3 loop: CASSPRGDSYEQYF. CDR3 nucleotide sequence: TGTGCCAGCAGTCCCCGCGGAGACTCCTACGAGCAGTACTTC.

This chain joins TRBV30 and TRBJ2-2, with a weak D call TRBD2 (5 bases). Trimming shortened V by 2 bases and J by 5 bases, and 12 bases separated the two germline ends. The germline CDR1 and CDR2 sequences are GTSNPN and SVGIG (reference sequence). This CDR3 comprises 14 residues. The CDR3 region is CAWSPGPGTGELFF. The CDR3 nucleotides read TGTGCCTGGAGTCCGGGCCCGGGAACCGGGGAGCTGTTTTTT.

The rearrangement uses TRBV28 and TRBJ1-1, with D tentatively TRBD1 (6 bases). CDR3 length: 14 amino acids. Germline-derived CDR1 and CDR2 are MDHEN and SYDVKM. V dropped 4 bases and J dropped 0 bases, with 9 bases sitting between them. CDR3 loop: CASSSQGLNTEAFF. CDR3 in DNA: TGTGCCAGCAGTTCTCAGGGGCTGAACACTGAAGCTTTCTTT.

V usage is TRBV5-1 and J usage is TRBJ2-3; 7 bases are a match to TRBD1. V lost 4 bases, J lost 1 base, and 6 bases stayed unmatched. The CDR3 totals 15 residues. Germline V gene sequence: CDR1 SGHRS, CDR2 YFSETQ. CDR3 sequence (DNA): TGCGCCAGCAGCACCAACAGGGGCGGCACAGATACGCAGTATTTT. Translated, it gives CASSTNRGGTDTQYF.

The CDR3 here is CASSYLGTGAGELFF. DNA of the CDR3: TGTGCCAGCAGTTACTTGGGGACAGGGGCCGGGGAGCTGTTTTTT. The J gene is TRBJ2-2, the V gene TRBV6-5; TRBD1 matches 10 bases. J gave up 6 bases and V 1 base, and 2 bases lay outside the gene matches. Germline loops: CDR1 MNHEY, CDR2 SVGAGI. CDR3 length equals 15 residues.

In regard to this clone: One end of the junction varies from germline; a read error may be responsible. This chain links TRBV6-1 with TRBJ2-7; tentatively, D is TRBD2 (6 bases). The CDR3 has 14 amino acids. Germline assignment: CDR1 MNHNS and CDR2 SASEGT. CDR3 in DNA: TGTGCCGGCAGTGTGCGCGAGGGGACTTACGAGCAGTACTTC. Translating gives CAGSVREGTYEQYF.

The chain carries TRBV29-1 and TRBJ1-1; 7 bases are shared with TRBD1. The CDR3 contains 14 residues. Trimming cost V 7 bases and J 0 bases; bases outside gene matches: 8. Germline-derived CDR1 and CDR2 are SQVTM and ANQGSEA. The CDR3 DNA follows: TGCAGCGCAACGACAGGGACGTTGAACACTGAAGCTTTCTTT. Translation: CSATTGTLNTEAFF.

The rearrangement links TRBV9 to TRBJ2-2; 8 bases map to TRBD2. Trimming took 2 bases from V and 2 from J; bases not matched to a gene: 8. The CDR3 is 17 amino acids. CDR1 is SGDLS, CDR2 YYNGEE, per germline. CDR3 bases: TGTGCCAGCAGCGTCAGGCGGGGGGCCCTCAACACCGGGGAGCTGTTTTTT. It translates to CASSVRRGALNTGELFF.

The gene calls are TRBV6-1 and TRBJ2-1, with 7 nucleotides matching TRBD1. CDR1 and CDR2 from the germline V gene are MNHNS and SASEGT. The CDR3 runs to 15 residues. V lost 5 bases to trimming and J lost 7 bases; unmatched junction nucleotides: 11. The CDR3 spells CASSFLGGGRNEQFF. The CDR3 DNA reads as TGTGCCAGCAGTTTTTTAGGGGGCGGTCGGAATGAGCAGTTCTTC.

The count of this clone is one. The genes are TRBV10-3 and TRBJ1-1; 10 bases align to TRBD1. Per germline, CDR1 ENHRY and CDR2 SYGVKD. The trim removed 6 bases at V and 4 bases at J, leaving 8 bases unmatched. CDR3 length: 15 residues. The CDR3: CAIRTETGGGTEAFF. The DNA of the CDR3 is TGTGCCATCAGAACCGAGACAGGGGGCGGCACTGAAGCTTTCTTT.

The chain recombines TRBV4-1 with TRBJ1-3, with 9 bases lining up with TRBD1. Trimming removed 3 bases from V and 4 bases from J; junction bases left unmatched: 7. The CDR3 loop spans 16 amino acids. The germline gives CDR1 MGHRA, CDR2 YSYEKL. This CDR3 reads CASSQENRGQGNTIYF. CDR3 bases: TGCGCCAGCAGCCAGGAAAACAGGGGGCAAGGAAACACCATATATTTT.

The rearrangement joins TRBV30 to TRBJ1-2; D may be TRBD1 (5 bases). This CDR3 contains 13 residues. CDR1 is GTSNPN, CDR2 SVGIG, per germline (reference sequence). Trimming left V 5 bases short and J 7 bases short, with 17 bases between. CDR3 sequence (DNA): TGTGCCTGGTCCCTCAGCGGGGGGAGTGGCTACACCTTC. Amino acid sequence: CAWSLSGGSGYTF. Full variable domain (outside the CDR3, taken from reference TRBV30 and TRBJ1-2): SQTIHQWPATLVQPVGSPLSLECTVEGTSNPNLYWYRQAAGRGLQLLFYSVGIGQISSEVPQNLSASRPQDRQFILSSKKLLLSDSGFYLCAWSLSGGSGYTFGSGTRLTVV.

The V and J genes are TRBV4-2 and TRBJ2-3; possibly TRBD2 for D (6 bases). Deletions cut 2 bases from V and 3 bases from J, with 15 bases between. The germline V gene encodes CDR1 LGHNA and CDR2 YNFKEQ. CDR3 length: 16 amino acids. The CDR3 sequence is CASSQSAGTSTDTQYF. As DNA, the CDR3 is TGTGCCAGCAGCCAATCCGCCGGGACTTCTACAGATACGCAGTATTTT.

The chain is built from TRBV15 and TRBJ2-7; D possibly corresponds to TRBD1 (6 bases). Looked up from germline, CDR1 is LNHNV and CDR2 is YYDKDF (reference sequence). This CDR3 region has 13 residues. V shed 3 bases and J shed 5 bases, with 11 bases lying between them. The CDR3 DNA sequence: TGTGCCACCAGCAGGCGTCACAGGGACGAGCAGTACTTC. It yields the protein CATSRRHRDEQYF.

The rearrangement uses TRBV28 and TRBJ1-5; TRBD1 is a possible D gene (5 bases). The length of the CDR3 is 12 residues. Trimming pared 6 bases from V and 10 bases from J, leaving 13 bases between. Germline V CDR1 and CDR2: MDHEN, SYDVKM. The CDR3 protein is CASSVQGEPQHF. The CDR3, as DNA: TGTGCCAGCAGCGTTCAGGGCGAACCCCAGCATTTT.

This clone has just a few counts. The J gene is TRBJ1-4, the V gene TRBV7-8; D gene ambiguous. V lost 5 bases and J 15 bases, leaving 19 bases between the germline ends. CDR3 length equals 13 residues. Germline loops: CDR1 SGHVS, CDR2 FQNEAQ. The CDR3 sequence is CASSHRSPGLVFF. In DNA form, the CDR3 reads TGTGCCAGCAGCCACCGTTCACCGGGATTAGTGTTTTTT. Together with reference TRBV7-8 and TRBJ1-4, the CDR3 gives the full variable domain: GAGVSQSPRYKVAKRGQDVALRCDPISGHVSLFWYQQALGQGPEFLTYFQNEAQLDKSGLPSDRFFAERPEGSVSTLKIQRTQQEDSAVYLCASSHRSPGLVFFGSGTQLSVL.

The rearrangement links TRBV2 to TRBJ1-5; a possible D gene is TRBD1 (5 bases). Trimming pared 8 bases from V and 4 bases from J, leaving 12 bases between. The CDR3 length is 13 residues. Germline V gene lookup returns CDR1 SNHLY and CDR2 FYNNEI. The CDR3 region is CASYGGYNQPQHF. The CDR3, as DNA: TGTGCCAGCTACGGGGGATATAATCAGCCCCAGCATTTT.

This chain links TRBV5-4 with TRBJ2-7, with TRBD1 identical over 10 bases. Losses at the gene ends were 3 bases for V and 5 bases for J; bases not matched to a gene: 11. CDR1 is SGHNT and CDR2 is YYREEE in the germline V gene (reference sequence). The CDR3 sequence is 16 residues long. The CDR3 nucleotides read TGTGCCAGCAGCTGGAAAGGGACAGGGGAGAGCGACGAGCAGTACTTC. The encoded protein is CASSWKGTGESDEQYF.

The gene calls are TRBV9 and TRBJ1-2; possible D gene TRBD1, 6 bases. Trimming left V 3 bases short and J 7 bases short, with 10 bases between. This CDR3 has 12 amino acids. From germline, CDR1 is SGDLS and CDR2 YYNGEE. The CDR3 sequence: CASSGDRLGYTF. CDR3 sequence (DNA): TGTGCCAGCAGCGGAGACAGGCTTGGCTACACCTTC.